Each of the 27 T cell receptor beta chains below was sequenced from the same sample in a study of memory CD4+ T cells and cytomegalovirus serostatus. Single viable CD3+CD4+CD8-CD45RO+ cells were sorted as the memory CD4+ T cells. Repertoires were generated with immunoSEQ multiplex PCR, while TCRdb's copy carries only in-frame clones and drops some. The sample has approximately 74,000 clones, 60% to 85% seen once. The sequencing sample was made of memory CD4+ T cells from blood. The receptors were gathered from an adult in good health and CMV-seropositive.

The chain recombines TRBV19 with TRBJ2-5; TRBD1 matches 9 bases. Germline CDR1 reads LNHDA; CDR2 reads SQIVND (reference sequence). The CDR3 runs to 13 residues. V lost 3 bases and J lost 4; bases outside the gene matches: 0. CDR3 residues: CASSMTGGETQYF. CDR3 nucleotides: TGTGCCAGTAGTATGACAGGGGGAGAGACCCAGTACTTC. The complete variable domain, with remaining parts taken from reference TRBV19 and TRBJ2-5, reads DGGITQSPKYLFRKEGQNVTLSCEQNLNHDAMYWYRQDPGQGLRLIYYSQIVNDFQKGDIAEGYSVSREKKESFPLTVTSAQKNPTAFYLCASSMTGGETQYFGPGTRLLVL.

The chain uses TRBV6-5 and TRBJ1-1; the D gene is possibly TRBD1 (6 bases). Germline CDR1 MNHEY, CDR2 SVGAGI. Trimming stripped 6 bases from V and 5 bases from J, with 19 bases between. The CDR3 has 15 residues. In nucleotides, the CDR3 is TGTGCCAGCAGGTACCATAATACAGGGAGGACTGAAGCTTTCTTT. This codes for CASRYHNTGRTEAFF.

The J gene is TRBJ1-4, the V gene TRBV28; D unclear. The V gene's germline CDR1 is MDHEN and CDR2 SYDVKM. This CDR3 spans 10 amino acids. V lost 6 bases and J lost 8, with 4 bases in between. Written as DNA, the CDR3 is TGTGCCAGCAGAGGCGAAAAACTGTTTTTT. Protein sequence: CASRGEKLFF.

The rearrangement uses TRBV5-4 and TRBJ2-6; D unresolved. Germline V gene lookup returns CDR1 SGHNT and CDR2 YYREEE (reference sequence). This CDR3 has 14 residues. Trimming removed 4 bases at V and 0 bases at J, with 5 bases between. CDR3 loop: CASSARSGANVLTF. DNA of the CDR3: TGTGCCAGCAGCGCCCGCTCTGGGGCCAACGTCCTGACTTTC.

J is TRBJ1-1 and V is TRBV5-1; possibly TRBD1 for D (5 bases). Germline CDR1 and CDR2: SGHRS and YFSETQ. Between the trimmed V and J ends, which lost 4 bases and 5 bases, there was a span of 12 bases. The CDR3 contains 13 residues. DNA of the CDR3: TGCGCCAGCAGCCGCTCGGGGCAGACTGAAGCTTTCTTT. As protein: CASSRSGQTEAFF.

The rearrangement links TRBV19 to TRBJ2-2; TRBD1 matches at 7 bases. The CDR3 length is 14 residues. Trimming took 4 bases from V and 7 from J; bases not matched to a gene: 6. Germline values: CDR1 LNHDA, CDR2 SQIVND (reference sequence). In DNA form, the CDR3 reads TGTGCCAGTAGTACAGACAGGGTAGGCGGGGAGCTGTTTTTT. This translates into CASSTDRVGGELFF. Complete variable domain (other parts from reference TRBV19 and TRBJ2-2): DGGITQSPKYLFRKEGQNVTLSCEQNLNHDAMYWYRQDPGQGLRLIYYSQIVNDFQKGDIAEGYSVSREKKESFPLTVTSAQKNPTAFYLCASSTDRVGGELFFGEGSRLTVL.

The CDR3 is CASSYSTGTLGIEQYF. The CDR3 bases are TGTGCCAGCAGTTACTCGACGGGGACACTGGGGATCGAGCAGTACTTC. V gene TRBV6-6 combines with J gene TRBJ2-7, with a weak D call TRBD1 (6 bases). Trimming took 0 bases from V and 6 from J, leaving 18 bases between them. Germline CDR1 and CDR2: MNHNY and SVGAGI (reference sequence). CDR3 length equals 16 residues.

The chain combines TRBV6-6 with TRBJ1-3; 8 bases are shared with TRBD1. The CDR3 runs to 16 residues. V was clipped by 2 bases and J by 4 bases; unmatched bases: 7. Per germline, CDR1 MNHNY and CDR2 SVGAGI (reference sequence). For the CDR3, the DNA is TGTGCCAGCAGTTACGGCGGACAGGGTACAGGAAACACCATATATTTT. This translates into CASSYGGQGTGNTIYF.

This clone was recorded once. The chain joins TRBV28 to TRBJ2-5; 10 bases agree with TRBD1. The CDR3 contains 15 residues. The V gene's germline CDR1 is MDHEN and CDR2 SYDVKM. After removal of 7 bases from V and 4 bases from J, the junction contained 9 bases not matched to a gene. The CDR3 region has the DNA TGTGCCAGCACCCCCCTCGGGGACAGGGGAGAGACCCAGTACTTC. The encoded protein is CASTPLGDRGETQYF.

J is TRBJ2-7 and V is TRBV4-1; D not certain. V was trimmed by 1 base and J by 0 bases, leaving 7 bases between them. The CDR3 has 14 amino acids. CDR1 is MGHRA and CDR2 is YSYEKL in the germline V gene. The CDR3 DNA reads TGCGCCAGCAGCCAAGCCACCTTCTCCTACGAGCAGTACTTC. Translating it yields CASSQATFSYEQYF.

Many counts were recorded for this clone. The rearrangement joins TRBV7-9 to TRBJ2-4; 7 bases are shared with TRBD1. The germline gives CDR1 SEHNR, CDR2 FQNEAQ (reference sequence). J was trimmed by 8 bases and V by 2 bases; bases with no gene match: 0. The CDR3 consists of 12 residues. Written as DNA, the CDR3 is TGTGCCAGCAGCTTAACAGGGGACATTCAGTACTTC. Protein product: CASSLTGDIQYF. The full variable domain, completed using reference TRBV7-9 and TRBJ2-4, is DTGVSQNPRHKITKRGQNVTFRCDPISEHNRLYWYRQTLGQGPEFLTYFQNEAQLEKSRLLSDRFSAERPKGSFSTLEIQRTEQGDSAMYLCASSLTGDIQYFGAGTRLSVL.

The chain is built from TRBV25-1 and TRBJ1-3, with D possibly being TRBD1 (5 bases). V was trimmed by 8 bases and J by 2 bases, leaving 10 bases between them. Per germline, CDR1 MGHDK and CDR2 SYGVNS. This CDR3 is built from 13 residues. CDR3 bases: TGTGCCAGCGGGGGGGGTACTGGAAACACCATATATTTT. This gives the protein CASGGGTGNTIYF. The full variable domain, completed using reference TRBV25-1 and TRBJ1-3, is EADIYQTPRYLVIGTGKKITLECSQTMGHDKMYWYQQDPGMELHLIHYSYGVNSTEKGDLSSESTVSRIRTEHFPLTLESARPSHTSQYLCASGGGTGNTIYFGEGSWLTVV.

The J gene is TRBJ1-1, the V gene TRBV30; tentatively, D is TRBD1 (5 bases). V shed 1 base and J shed 3 bases, with 15 bases lying between them. This CDR3 has 15 residues. CDR1 and CDR2 from the germline V gene are GTSNPN and SVGIG (reference sequence). CDR3 sequence: CAWSASGRGDTEAFF. The CDR3, as DNA: TGTGCCTGGAGTGCCTCGGGGCGCGGTGACACTGAAGCTTTCTTT.

The chain is built from TRBV4-1 and TRBJ2-3; TRBD2 aligns across 14 bases. Per the germline V gene, CDR1 is MGHRA and CDR2 is YSYEKL. V dropped 4 bases and J dropped 5; count of bases not matched to a gene: 8. This CDR3 comprises 17 residues. DNA for the CDR3: TGCGCCAGCAGCCGATTGGGACTAGCGGGAGTTAAAGATACGCAGTATTTT. Amino acid sequence: CASSRLGLAGVKDTQYF.

The V gene is TRBV18, the J gene TRBJ1-2; D is undetermined. V was shortened by 10 bases and J by 5 bases, with 17 bases between the two germline ends. The CDR3 is made up of 13 amino acids. Germline assignment: CDR1 KGHSH and CDR2 LQKENI. In nucleotides, the CDR3 is TGTGCCACTTCACCGAACGGGGATTATGGCTACACCTTC. Amino acid sequence: CATSPNGDYGYTF.

This clone was seen just once. V usage is TRBV9 and J usage is TRBJ2-3; 8 bases line up with TRBD2. This CDR3 comprises 16 residues. Germline V gene data show CDR1 as SGDLS and CDR2 as YYNGEE. The trim removed 3 bases at V and 0 bases at J, leaving 6 bases unmatched. The CDR3 coding sequence is TGTGCCAGCAGCGCCGGGGGACTAGTGAGCACAGATACGCAGTATTTT. Its translation: CASSAGGLVSTDTQYF.

CDR3 DNA sequence: TGTGCCAGCAGCTTGGCAGGGGGCCCGGGTCAGCCCCAGCATTTT. This encodes CASSLAGGPGQPQHF. The V and J genes are TRBV11-2 and TRBJ1-5; 8 bases agree with TRBD1. V was clipped by 3 bases and J by 6 bases; unmatched bases: 7. Germline V gene sequence: CDR1 SGHAT, CDR2 FQNNGV. The CDR3 covers 15 residues.

This clone turned up a few times. The chain carries TRBV5-8 and TRBJ1-3; D is perhaps TRBD1 (5 bases). This CDR3 has 16 residues. Deletions cut 5 bases from V and 5 bases from J, with 20 bases between. Germline V CDR1 and CDR2: SGHTS, YDEGEE. The DNA of the CDR3 is TGTGCCAGCAGTTATGATGGGACCGCTGGCAGAAACACCATATATTTT. Amino acid sequence: CASSYDGTAGRNTIYF.

This chain links TRBV7-9 with TRBJ2-7; TRBD2 matches 7 bases. The germline gives CDR1 SEHNR, CDR2 FQNEAQ (reference sequence). The trim removed 3 bases at V and 1 base at J, leaving 12 bases unmatched. This CDR3 spans 17 amino acids. The CDR3 bases are TGTGCCAGCAGCTTGGGGAGGGGCGGCACAGCATCCTACGAGCAGTACTTC. This codes for CASSLGRGGTASYEQYF. Combining the CDR3 with reference TRBV7-9 and TRBJ2-7 gives the whole variable domain DTGVSQNPRHKITKRGQNVTFRCDPISEHNRLYWYRQTLGQGPEFLTYFQNEAQLEKSRLLSDRFSAERPKGSFSTLEIQRTEQGDSAMYLCASSLGRGGTASYEQYFGPGTRLTVT.

The rearrangement joins TRBV5-1 to TRBJ2-7; TRBD1 aligns across 11 bases. CDR1 is SGHRS and CDR2 is YFSETQ in the germline V gene. V was pared by 4 bases and J by 4 bases, with 4 bases of the junction left unmatched. The CDR3 totals 14 residues. The CDR3 bases are TGCGCCAGCAGCCTCCGGGACAGGGGGTACGAGCAGTACTTC. It codes for CASSLRDRGYEQYF.

This sequence joins TRBV7-2 and TRBJ2-5; 12 nucleotides align to TRBD2. After removal of 4 bases from V and 9 bases from J, the junction contained 12 bases not matched to a gene. This CDR3 has 16 residues. Germline CDR1 SGHTA, CDR2 FQGNSA. CDR3 nucleotides: TGTGCCAGCAGCTGGACTAGCGGGGATACTGTTTGGGCCCAGTACTTC. It specifies CASSWTSGDTVWAQYF.

The V call is TRBV4-2, the J call TRBJ2-2; 9 positions match TRBD2. The CDR3 length is 15 residues. V gave up 1 base and J gave up 5 bases; unmatched junction bases: 2. The germline gives CDR1 LGHNA, CDR2 YNFKEQ. The DNA of the CDR3 is TGTGCCAGCAGCCAAGTCCTAGCGGGGACCGGGGAGCTGTTTTTT. Its translation: CASSQVLAGTGELFF.

The CDR3 region is CASSLLGSYEQYF. The CDR3 DNA reads as TGTGCCAGCAGTTTACTGGGATCCTACGAGCAGTACTTC. V and J are TRBV28 and TRBJ2-7; D remains ambiguous. The CDR3 sequence is 13 residues long. Per the germline V gene, CDR1 is MDHEN and CDR2 is SYDVKM. Trimming pared 2 bases from V and 1 base from J, leaving 6 bases between.

The chain carries TRBV30 and TRBJ1-6; D not certain. With 1 base removed from V and 7 bases from J, the gap between germline ends came to 8 bases. Germline V gene lookup returns CDR1 GTSNPN and CDR2 SVGIG (reference sequence). This CDR3 is built from 13 residues. CDR3 DNA sequence: TGTGCCTGGAGTGACCGGCAGAATTCACCCCTCCACTTT. Its protein product is CAWSDRQNSPLHF.

The rearrangement links TRBV29-1 to TRBJ1-2; possible D gene TRBD1, 6 bases. The CDR3 runs 12 residues. CDR1 and CDR2 (germline): SQVTM, ANQGSEA. The germline V and J ends were trimmed by 4 bases and 5 bases, with 11 bases remaining between them. The CDR3 protein is CSVVRGGYGYTF. CDR3 bases: TGCAGCGTTGTCAGGGGTGGATATGGCTACACCTTC.

This sequence joins TRBV21-1 and TRBJ2-7. TRBV21-1 is a documented pseudogene. This CDR3 spans 12 amino acids. The CDR3 loop reads CASSKGPLEQYF. In DNA form, the CDR3 reads TGTGCCAGCAGCAAGGGACCTCTGGAGCAGTACTTC.

J is TRBJ1-4 and V is TRBV27; D call uncertain. The CDR3 spans 15 residues. The germline V gene has CDR1 MNHEY and CDR2 SMNVEV (reference sequence). Trimming removed 5 bases from V and 7 bases from J, with 17 bases in between. In nucleotides, the CDR3 is TGTGCCAGCAGTGACCGAGGCGTGGAAGGTGAAAAACTGTTTTTT. Its translation is CASSDRGVEGEKLFF. The full variable domain, completed using reference TRBV27 and TRBJ1-4, is EAQVTQNPRYLITVTGKKLTVTCSQNMNHEYMSWYRQDPGLGLRQIYYSMNVEVTDKGDVPEGYKVSRKEKRNFPLILESPSPNQTSLYFCASSDRGVEGEKLFFGSGTQLSVL.